The sequence of this T cell receptor (beta chain) was determined in a study of CD8+ T cells in alopecia areata (dated by TCRdb to 2016 to 2019). Study-wide context: Treated patients were enrolled in an open-label pilot trial of oral tofacitinib at 5 to 10 mg twice daily for moderate-to-severe alopecia areata. Scalp clonality was compared across normal scalp (n=4), patchy alopecia areata scalp (n=8), and alopecia totalis/universalis scalp (n=8). Biopsies were taken from tofacitinib-treated patients at baseline and at 4 and 24 weeks of treatment, and a later scalp biopsy was taken in several of the tofacitinib-treated patients. Tofacitinib was administered for 6 to 18 months, and 6 months of follow-up off drug were then conducted to assess delayed response and recurrence. TCRbeta CDR3 regions were amplified by immunoSEQ multiplex PCR using 35 Vbeta forward and 13 Jbeta reverse primers. High-throughput TCRbeta sequencing was used to examine T cell clonal expansion in alopecia areata in both the C3H/HeJ mouse model and human patients. The RNA source kit depended on sample type: the PAXgene miRNA kit for fixed scalp, the miRNeasy kit for PBMCs, and the RNeasy kit for mouse skin. Human TCRbeta sequencing covered scalp tissue and sorted CD4+ and CD8+ peripheral blood T cells from patchy and totalis/universalis alopecia areata patients and healthy controls.

The germline V gene (reference sequence) gives CDR1 as GTSNPN and CDR2 as SVGIG. V is reduced by 2 bases and J by 3 bases, leaving a spacing of 12 bases between them. The CDR3 holds 14 amino acids from the cysteine to the phenylalanine. Of all the DNA, just the CDR3 is kept, 42 bases in frame from base 1. Here is what the overall study found, with its caveats: Unlike mouse skin, which is dominated by gammadelta T cells, normal human skin has resident alphabeta T cells that are also sequenced, and this complicates analysis of the scalp TCR repertoire. Compared with normal scalp, lesional scalp had higher clonality and more expanded CD8+ clones, particularly in alopecia totalis/universalis, a pattern that suggests antigenic drive. Shared TCR sequences between patients were less evident than in mice, which may be partly attributable to HLA diversity in the patient population.

Peripheral blood and lesional scalp punch biopsies were obtained from patients with alopecia areata. PBMCs were separated by density centrifugation and stained for CD3, CD4 and CD8, after which CD4+ and CD8+ T cells were sorted on a FACSAria. Worth noting for this clone: Its antigen is still unknown. No per-base quality is available; no much larger clone lies one base away.

Library method: the immunoSEQ multiplex PCR assay. RNA was extracted from all samples and reverse transcribed into cDNA as template for TCR sequencing. First-strand cDNA was synthesized with SuperScript III using a 2:1 mix of oligo-dT and random hexamers. A synthetic immune receptor repertoire was used to assess amplification bias, and residual bias was removed computationally. The paper's data handling went like this. Raw reads were preprocessed for error removal, and CDR3 was defined according to IMGT conventions as running from the conserved cysteine to phenylalanine. Clonality was calculated as 1 minus Shannon entropy normalized by log2 of the number of productive unique TCRs. Scalp TCRbeta sequences were cross-referenced with sorted blood CD4 and CD8 repertoires so that the CD4 or CD8 identity of scalp clones could be inferred. TCRdb stores this immuneACCESS table with in-frame sequences only. Part of the clones is absent; in the studies checked, under half of the shortfall reflects unresolved V genes, and no reason is known for the rest. The V and J calls and the clone size are those of that table, but D and trimming were determined from the DNA. Within this sample are more than 85,000 clones, with under 45% of them counted one time only. The top ten hold 0.75% to 0.9% of the sample.

The rearranged segments are TRBV30 and TRBJ2-3; the D gene cannot be resolved reliably. This TCR was recovered from a human donor with alopecia areata. Sequencing used CD4+ T cells sorted from blood. CDR3 loop: CAWSISVRTDTQYF. The nucleotide sequence reads as follows: TGTGCCTGGAGTATCAGCGTCCGGACAGATACGCAGTATTTT.